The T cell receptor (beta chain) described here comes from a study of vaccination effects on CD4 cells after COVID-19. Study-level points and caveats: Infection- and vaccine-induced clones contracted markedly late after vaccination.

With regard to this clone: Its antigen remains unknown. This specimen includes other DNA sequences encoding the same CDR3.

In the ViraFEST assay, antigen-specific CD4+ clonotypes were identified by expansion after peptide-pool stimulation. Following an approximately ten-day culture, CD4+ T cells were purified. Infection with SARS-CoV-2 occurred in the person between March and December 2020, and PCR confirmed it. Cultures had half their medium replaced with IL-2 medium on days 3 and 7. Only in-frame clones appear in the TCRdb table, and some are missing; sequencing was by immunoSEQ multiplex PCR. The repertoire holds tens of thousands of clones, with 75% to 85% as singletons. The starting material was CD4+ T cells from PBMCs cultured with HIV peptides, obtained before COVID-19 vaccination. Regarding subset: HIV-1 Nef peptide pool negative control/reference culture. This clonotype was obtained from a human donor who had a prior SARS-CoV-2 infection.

The CDR3 nucleotides are TGTGCCAGCAGCTTCCCTGGGGCCAACGTCCTGACTTTC. It codes for CASSFPGANVLTF. This chain connects TRBV7-9 to TRBJ2-6, with D uncertain. Trimming left V 3 bases short and J 2 bases short, with 2 bases between. The CDR3 extends over 13 amino acids. Per the germline V gene, CDR1 is SEHNR and CDR2 is FQNEAQ (reference sequence). Filled out from reference TRBV7-9 and TRBJ2-6, the complete variable domain reads DTGVSQNPRHKITKRGQNVTFRCDPISEHNRLYWYRQTLGQGPEFLTYFQNEAQLEKSRLLSDRFSAERPKGSFSTLEIQRTEQGDSAMYLCASSFPGANVLTFGAGSRLTVL.